Following are 21 T cell receptor beta chains from one sample sequenced in a study of blood T cell repertoires in COVID-19 (dated by TCRdb to 2019 to 2021). The protocol used for the library was the immunoSEQ multiplex PCR assay. Entries here come from immuneACCESS through TCRdb and include only in-frame sequences with V and J called. Some clones fail to appear in such tables; in the studies checked, an unresolved V gene covers under half of the shortfall, and the cause of the remainder is unknown. The sample includes about 39,000 clones, with approximately 96% observed a single time. The top ten constitute around 4% of the sample. Sample: peripheral blood. The source of these receptors is a human donor with active COVID-19. The donor label of this sample is uncertain.

This chain links TRBV11-2 with TRBJ1-6; tentatively, D is TRBD1 (5 bases). Germline V gene sequence: CDR1 SGHAT, CDR2 FQNNGV. This CDR3 spans 15 amino acids. The ends were cut back, 2 bases at V and 4 bases at J, with 9 bases in the middle. CDR3 residues: CASSLIDSYNSPLHF. CDR3 nucleotide sequence: TGTGCCAGCAGCTTAATCGACAGTTATAATTCACCCCTCCACTTT.

The CDR3 DNA sequence: TGCGCCAGCAGCAAGCCCGGGACAGGGACTTACGAGCAGTACTTC. Its translation: CASSKPGTGTYEQYF. The chain joins TRBV5-1 to TRBJ2-7; 9 nucleotides agree with TRBD1. This CDR3 region has 15 residues. Trimming at V came to 4 bases and at J to 4 bases, leaving 9 bases not matched to a gene. The germline gives CDR1 SGHRS, CDR2 YFSETQ. Full variable domain (outside the CDR3, taken from reference TRBV5-1 and TRBJ2-7): KAGVTQTPRYLIKTRGQQVTLSCSPISGHRSVSWYQQTPGQGLQFLFEYFSETQRNKGNFPGRFSGRQFSNSRSEMNVSTLELGDSALYLCASSKPGTGTYEQYFGPGTRLTVT.

This clone appeared once. The CDR3 sequence is CASSLQQNLNSPLHF. The CDR3 region has the DNA TGTGCCAGCAGTTTGCAACAGAACTTAAATTCACCCCTCCACTTT. The chain recombines TRBV28 with TRBJ1-6; D not certain. Trimming took 3 bases from V and 7 from J, leaving 13 bases between them. The CDR3 length is 15 residues. In germline, CDR1 is MDHEN, CDR2 SYDVKM.

The chain links TRBV28 to TRBJ1-2; 9 bases align to TRBD1. The CDR3 contains 13 residues. Germline CDR1 is MDHEN and CDR2 is SYDVKM. V lost 3 bases, J lost 7 bases, and 3 bases stayed unmatched. In DNA, the CDR3 is TGTGCCAGCAGTTTGGGACAGGGATTTGGCTACACCTTC. Amino acids: CASSLGQGFGYTF.

CDR3 in amino acids: CASSPSAGQGYEQYF. In DNA, the CDR3 is TGTGCCAGCTCACCATCGGCGGGGCAAGGCTACGAGCAGTACTTC. V usage is TRBV18 and J usage is TRBJ2-7; D may be TRBD2 (6 bases). Trimming stripped 2 bases from V and 3 bases from J, with 14 bases between. The V gene's germline CDR1 is KGHSH and CDR2 LQKENI. The CDR3 covers 15 residues.

The genes are TRBV18 and TRBJ1-5; D is possibly TRBD1 (5 bases). Germline V gives CDR1 KGHSH, CDR2 LQKENI. V dropped 0 bases and J dropped 7 bases, with 22 bases sitting between them. The CDR3 runs 18 residues. The CDR3 DNA reads TGTGCCAGCTCACCACCGAACTATCAGACAGCCCTGAGGCAGCCCCAGCATTTT. Its protein is CASSPPNYQTALRQPQHF.

This sequence joins TRBV18 and TRBJ1-1; D is undetermined. The germline V and J ends were trimmed by 3 bases and 1 base, with 6 bases remaining between them. Germline CDR1 is KGHSH and CDR2 is LQKENI. The CDR3 is 13 amino acids. Written as DNA, the CDR3 is TGTGCCAGCTCACCGCAGGAGAACACTGAAGCTTTCTTT. This gives the protein CASSPQENTEAFF.

The gene calls are TRBV19 and TRBJ1-2, with D tentatively TRBD1 (5 bases). CDR3 length equals 16 residues. Trimming took 3 bases from V and 4 from J, leaving 18 bases between them. Germline V gene lookup returns CDR1 LNHDA and CDR2 SQIVND (reference sequence). CDR3 coding DNA: TGTGCCAGTAGTATTAAGGGGCCCAAGTCCCTCTATGGCTACACCTTC. This sequence encodes CASSIKGPKSLYGYTF.

This sequence joins TRBV25-1 and TRBJ2-7; maybe TRBD2 (5 bases). V was pared by 8 bases and J by 3 bases, with 11 bases between. Per the germline V gene, CDR1 is MGHDK and CDR2 is SYGVNS. There are 12 residues in the CDR3. The DNA for the CDR3 is TGTGCCAGCGGAACGGACTTCTACGAGCAGTACTTC. Its protein is CASGTDFYEQYF.

The chain combines TRBV5-5 with TRBJ2-2, with D tentatively TRBD1 (6 bases). Trimming shortened V by 0 bases and J by 1 base, and 13 bases separated the two germline ends. Germline V gene lookup returns CDR1 SGHKS and CDR2 YYEKEE (reference sequence). This CDR3 is 17 amino acids long. CDR3 in amino acids: CASSLDRVYLNTGELFF. The CDR3 bases are TGTGCCAGCAGCTTGGACAGGGTTTATTTGAACACCGGGGAGCTGTTTTTT.

The gene calls are TRBV6-5 and TRBJ1-5; the D is unclear. The CDR3 has 13 residues. Germline V CDR1 and CDR2: MNHEY, SVGAGI. Between the trimmed V and J ends, which lost 0 bases and 7 bases, there was a span of 7 bases. CDR3 sequence reads: CASSYSREQPQHF. The CDR3 DNA follows: TGTGCCAGCAGTTACTCGAGGGAACAGCCCCAGCATTTT.

The CDR3 is CASSLSLAGDEQYF. The CDR3 region has the DNA TGTGCCAGCAGCTTGAGTCTAGCGGGGGACGAGCAGTACTTC. The V gene is TRBV7-9, the J gene TRBJ2-7; 10 nucleotides match TRBD2. V was pared by 3 bases and J by 5 bases, with 4 bases of the junction left unmatched. Looked up from germline, CDR1 is SEHNR and CDR2 is FQNEAQ (reference sequence). The CDR3 extends over 14 amino acids.

This chain links TRBV2 with TRBJ1-3; tentatively, D is TRBD1 (6 bases). The CDR3 loop spans 15 amino acids. Germline loops: CDR1 SNHLY, CDR2 FYNNEI. V lost 3 bases and J lost 2, with 11 bases in between. CDR3 in amino acids: CASSEIQGAGNTIYF. The DNA of the CDR3 is TGTGCCAGCAGTGAGATACAGGGCGCTGGAAACACCATATATTTT.

This clone has more than one count but fewer than ten. This chain links TRBV7-9 with TRBJ2-7; 9 bases agree with TRBD1. J lost 6 bases, V lost 7 bases, and 7 bases had no gene match. The CDR3 runs 13 residues. Germline CDR1 is SEHNR and CDR2 is FQNEAQ (reference sequence). CDR3: CASKGQGELEQYF. The CDR3 nucleotides read TGTGCCAGCAAGGGACAGGGAGAACTCGAGCAGTACTTC.

This CDR3 reads CASSALSGRGNTEAFF. The CDR3 DNA follows: TGTGCCAGCAGTGCCCTTTCCGGCCGGGGGAACACTGAAGCTTTCTTT. The chain carries TRBV27 and TRBJ1-1; no firm D call. V lost 5 bases, J lost 1 base, and 17 bases lay in between. The CDR3 sequence is 16 residues long. Looked up from germline, CDR1 is MNHEY and CDR2 is SMNVEV (reference sequence).

The chain couples TRBV24-1 to TRBJ2-3; 9 bases map to TRBD1. The CDR3 is 15 residues long. In germline, CDR1 is KGHDR, CDR2 SFDVKD. Trimming cost V 2 bases and J 7 bases; bases outside gene matches: 6. Here the CDR3 DNA reads TGTGCCACCAGTGATTCCGGGACAGGGCCGTATACGCAGTATTTT. Protein product: CATSDSGTGPYTQYF.

The chain links TRBV6-5 to TRBJ1-6; D gene ambiguous. The CDR3 has 12 residues. Trimming cost V 6 bases and J 7 bases, with 7 bases left between them. From germline, CDR1 is MNHEY and CDR2 SVGAGI. The CDR3, as DNA: TGTGCCAGCAGGGTAACAAATTCACCCCTCCACTTT. The encoded protein is CASRVTNSPLHF.

The chain combines TRBV7-9 with TRBJ2-7, with TRBD2 matching 7 bases. Germline CDR1 and CDR2: SEHNR and FQNEAQ (reference sequence). After removal of 3 bases from V and 0 bases from J, the junction contained 2 bases not matched to a gene. This CDR3 region has 14 residues. The CDR3 DNA is TGTGCCAGCAGCTTCGGCGGGAGCTCCTACGAGCAGTACTTC. It is translated as CASSFGGSSYEQYF.

The CDR3 DNA reads as TGTGCCAGCAGCTTAACGGCAGGGTCCGGGGAGCTGTTTTTT. This sequence encodes CASSLTAGSGELFF. The gene calls are TRBV7-2 and TRBJ2-2, with D perhaps matching TRBD1 (5 bases). This CDR3 contains 14 residues. With 2 bases removed from V and 6 bases from J, the gap between germline ends came to 10 bases. Germline CDR1 SGHTA, CDR2 FQGNSA.

The rearrangement uses TRBV5-5 and TRBJ1-5; D ambiguous. In germline, CDR1 is SGHKS, CDR2 YYEKEE (reference sequence). Trimming took off 0 bases at V and 3 bases at J, with 7 bases between the two ends. This CDR3 has 14 residues. The CDR3 loop reads CASSLVNLNQPQHF. In DNA form, the CDR3 reads TGTGCCAGCAGCTTGGTAAATCTCAATCAGCCCCAGCATTTT.

The CDR3 bases are TGTGCCAGTAGTCATGCCGGGACAGGAGTGCGGAACACTGAAGCTTTCTTT. Protein product: CASSHAGTGVRNTEAFF. This chain connects TRBV19 to TRBJ1-1; 8 positions match TRBD1. With V trimmed by 5 bases and J by 1 base, 12 bases remained unmatched. The length of the CDR3 is 17 residues. Germline CDR1 is LNHDA and CDR2 is SQIVND (reference sequence).